The 7 T cell receptor beta chains presented below share a single source sample, sequenced in a study of blood T cell repertoires in COVID-19. Sequenced by immunoSEQ multiplex PCR; TCRdb stores in-frame clones only, minus some. In the table there are 390,000 or so clones, approximately 87% of which are singletons. Sequences were obtained from PBMCs or T cells enriched from blood (not recorded which). These receptors were obtained from a woman in her forties or fifties who had recovered from COVID-19.

This chain connects TRBV25-1 to TRBJ1-4; the match to TRBD1 covers 7 bases. CDR3 length equals 14 residues. Germline V gene lookup returns CDR1 MGHDK and CDR2 SYGVNS. With V trimmed by 6 bases and J by 6 bases, 7 bases remained unmatched. In DNA form, the CDR3 reads TGTGCCAGCAGCGAGGGGGCCCTTGATGAAAAACTGTTTTTT. This gives the protein CASSEGALDEKLFF.

This chain joins TRBV7-9 and TRBJ1-4; TRBD1 matches at 7 bases. Germline V gives CDR1 SEHNR, CDR2 FQNEAQ (reference sequence). V shed 5 bases and J 3 bases; nucleotides not matched to a gene: 9. This CDR3 has 16 amino acids. Here the CDR3 reads CASSINDRVANEKLFF. The CDR3 region has the DNA TGTGCCAGCAGCATAAATGACAGGGTTGCTAATGAAAAACTGTTTTTT.

This chain joins TRBV19 and TRBJ1-5; TRBD1 aligns across 8 bases. V lost 5 bases, J lost 1 base, and 7 bases stayed unmatched. CDR1 and CDR2 from the germline V gene are LNHDA and SQIVND (reference sequence). The CDR3 sequence is 16 residues long. The CDR3 region is CASSADREWSNQPQHF. CDR3 coding DNA: TGTGCCAGTAGTGCGGACAGGGAGTGGAGCAATCAGCCCCAGCATTTT.

This clone was observed a handful of times. The rearrangement links TRBV5-4 to TRBJ1-2; D gene ambiguous. Deletions cut 4 bases from V and 3 bases from J, with 7 bases between. Germline CDR1 is SGHNT and CDR2 is YYREEE (reference sequence). This CDR3 spans 12 amino acids. In nucleotides, the CDR3 is TGTGCCAGCAGCCAGATGGACTATGGCTACACCTTC. Its protein product is CASSQMDYGYTF.

The chain has TRBV9 and TRBJ1-2, with TRBD1 as a possible D gene (5 bases). This CDR3 comprises 12 residues. The V gene lost 3 bases and the J gene lost 4 bases, with 7 bases spanning the gap. The germline V gene has CDR1 SGDLS and CDR2 YYNGEE. The chain's CDR3 is CASSATVYGYTF. CDR3 DNA: TGTGCCAGCAGCGCGACAGTCTATGGCTACACCTTC.

The rearrangement joins TRBV7-2 to TRBJ2-2; D call uncertain. The CDR3 sequence is 14 residues long. Trimming pared 1 base from V and 2 bases from J, leaving 5 bases between. Germline V gives CDR1 SGHTA, CDR2 FQGNSA. The CDR3 DNA is TGTGCCAGCAGCTTAGGAGTTAACACCGGGGAGCTGTTTTTT. Protein product: CASSLGVNTGELFF.

The rearrangement uses TRBV6-5 and TRBJ1-1; D is perhaps TRBD1 (5 bases). Germline CDR1 reads MNHEY; CDR2 reads SVGAGI. This CDR3 spans 14 amino acids. Trimming left V 6 bases short and J 0 bases short, with 11 bases between. The CDR3 DNA follows: TGTGCCAGCAGCGTGACAGAAATGAACACTGAAGCTTTCTTT. Its translation: CASSVTEMNTEAFF.